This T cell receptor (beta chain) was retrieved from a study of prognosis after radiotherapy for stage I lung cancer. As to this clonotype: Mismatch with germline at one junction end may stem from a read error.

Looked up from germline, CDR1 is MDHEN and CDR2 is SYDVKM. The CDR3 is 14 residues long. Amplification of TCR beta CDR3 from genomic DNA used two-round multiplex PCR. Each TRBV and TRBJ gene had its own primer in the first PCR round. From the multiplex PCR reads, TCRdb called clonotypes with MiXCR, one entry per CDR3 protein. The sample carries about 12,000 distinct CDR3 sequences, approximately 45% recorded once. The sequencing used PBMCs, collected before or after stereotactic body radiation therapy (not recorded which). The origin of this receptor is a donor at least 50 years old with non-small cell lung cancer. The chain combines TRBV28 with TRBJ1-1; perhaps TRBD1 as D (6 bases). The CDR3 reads CAITSGGWDTESFF. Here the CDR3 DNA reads TGTGCCATCACGTCGGGGGGCTGGGACACTGAATCTTTCTTT.